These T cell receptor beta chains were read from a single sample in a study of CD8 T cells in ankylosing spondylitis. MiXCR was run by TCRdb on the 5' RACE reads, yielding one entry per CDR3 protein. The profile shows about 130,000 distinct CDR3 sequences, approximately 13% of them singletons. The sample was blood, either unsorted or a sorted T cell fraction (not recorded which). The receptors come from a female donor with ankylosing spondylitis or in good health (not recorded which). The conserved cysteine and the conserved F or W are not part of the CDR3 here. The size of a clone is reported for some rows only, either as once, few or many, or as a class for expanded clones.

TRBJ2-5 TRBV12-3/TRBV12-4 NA ASRIAGGQETQY
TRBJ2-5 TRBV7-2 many ASSLVGMGGQETQY
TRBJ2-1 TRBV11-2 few ASSSQGDRGNYNEQF
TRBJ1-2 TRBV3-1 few ASGPSETGGSGYT
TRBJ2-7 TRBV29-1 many SVEDISGTIYEQY
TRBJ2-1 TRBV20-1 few SARDLLGTSVYNEQF
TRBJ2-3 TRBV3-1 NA ASSQYSRGTDTQN
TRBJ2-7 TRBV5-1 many ASSPIAGTGSYEQY
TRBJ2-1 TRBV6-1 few ASLVGDHYNEQF
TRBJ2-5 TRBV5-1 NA ASASRGKETQY
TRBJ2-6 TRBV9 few ASSVEGPGVLAGANVLT
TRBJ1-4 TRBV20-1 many SAIQRTGGEKLF
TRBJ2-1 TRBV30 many AWGWGGEQF